The 20 T cell receptor beta chains below all came from one sample that was sequenced in a study of CD8 T cells in ankylosing spondylitis. TCRdb itself ran the 5' RACE reads through MiXCR, one entry per CDR3 protein. The data show 220,000 or so distinct CDR3 sequences, roughly a tenth seen once. Input material: blood, either unsorted or a sorted T cell fraction (not recorded which). Receptor source: a male donor with ankylosing spondylitis or in good health (not recorded which).

The table lists this clonotype with a few counts. The chain combines TRBV7-2 with TRBJ1-2, with D perhaps TRBD1 (5 bases). Germline assignment: CDR1 SGHTA and CDR2 FQGNSA. This CDR3 has 14 residues. V shed 2 bases and J shed 8 bases, with 15 bases lying between them. The DNA of the CDR3 is TGTGCCAGCAGCTTAAAGGTTGGGGGACGAGGCTACACCTTC. Its protein product is CASSLKVGGRGYTF.

The chain links TRBV5-1 to TRBJ2-5; 7 nucleotides align to TRBD2. V trimming: 4 bases; J trimming: 3 bases; junction bases outside the gene matches: 6. CDR3 size: 14 residues. Germline CDR1 SGHRS, CDR2 YFSETQ. The CDR3 nucleotides are TGCGCCAGCAGCCGTTCGGGGGGAGAAGAGACCCAGTACTTC. Translating gives CASSRSGGEETQYF.

This clonotype turned up a few times. The chain joins TRBV9 to TRBJ1-6; D is undetermined. The V gene's germline CDR1 is SGDLS and CDR2 YYNGEE. CDR3 length equals 15 residues. V shed 5 bases and J shed 6 bases, with 15 bases lying between them. For the CDR3, the DNA is TGTGCCAGCAGTATCAACCCGACGGGTAATTCACCCCTCCACTTT. Translating it yields CASSINPTGNSPLHF.

Many counts were recorded for this clonotype. The J gene is TRBJ2-4, the V gene TRBV28; 8 bases are a match to TRBD2. The junction had 9 bases not matched to a gene; V was cut back by 4 bases and J by 1 base. The CDR3 runs 17 residues. Germline values: CDR1 MDHEN, CDR2 SYDVKM. The CDR3 bases are TGTGCCAGCAGTTACGGCGGGGGGAGCGAGGCCAAAAACATTCAGTACTTC. This encodes CASSYGGGSEAKNIQYF.

The rearrangement joins TRBV25-1 to TRBJ2-7; D is unclear. V was clipped by 5 bases and J by 3 bases, with 14 bases between them. The CDR3 is 14 amino acids. Germline CDR1 is MGHDK and CDR2 is SYGVNS. The CDR3 DNA sequence: TGTGCCAGCAGTCCCCCTACAGTATACTACGAGCAGTACTTC. It encodes CASSPPTVYYEQYF.

This clonotype appeared many times. Sequence at one end of the junction differs from germline and may be a read error. The V and J genes are TRBV3-1 and TRBJ2-3, with unresolved D. This CDR3 has 16 residues. The germline V gene has CDR1 LGHDT and CDR2 YNNKEL (reference sequence). CDR3 nucleotides: TGTGCCAGCAGCCAAGATCCCGGGCTCCACACAAATACGCAGTATTTT. Residues: CASSQDPGLHTNTQYF.

This clonotype was seen repeatedly, ten times or more. The rearrangement links TRBV10-3 to TRBJ1-4, with 7 positions matching TRBD1. V trimming: 6 bases; J trimming: 7 bases; junction bases outside the gene matches: 5. The V gene's germline CDR1 is ENHRY and CDR2 SYGVKD. This CDR3 has 13 amino acids. The CDR3 DNA follows: TGTGCCATCAGAACAGGGGAGGGTGAAAAACTGTTTTTT. Translation: CAIRTGEGEKLFF.

This clonotype occurred many times. The rearrangement links TRBV5-1 to TRBJ2-7; D gene uncertain. This CDR3 region has 13 residues. Germline V lookup: CDR1 SGHRS, CDR2 YFSETQ. Trimming pared 4 bases from V and 4 bases from J, leaving 12 bases between. The chain's CDR3 is CASSRADRYEQYF. CDR3 nucleotides: TGCGCCAGCAGCCGGGCCGATCGTTACGAGCAGTACTTC.

There are many counts of this clonotype. The chain uses TRBV5-1 and TRBJ2-7; no definite D call. The CDR3 has 14 residues. Trimming removed 2 bases at V and 3 bases at J, with 12 bases between. From germline, CDR1 is SGHRS and CDR2 YFSETQ. The CDR3 nucleotides are TGCGCCAGCAGCTTCAACGCGGCCAACTACGAGCAGTACTTC. Translation: CASSFNAANYEQYF.

The rearrangement joins TRBV7-3 to TRBJ2-7, with D tentatively TRBD1 or TRBD2 (7 bases each). V was trimmed by 5 bases and J by 0 bases, leaving 17 bases between them. Germline V gives CDR1 SGHTA, CDR2 FQGTGA. The CDR3 spans 16 residues. The CDR3 nucleotides are TGTGCCAGCAGCCCCCAGGGGGGGTTGAACTCCTACGAGCAGTACTTC. Its translation: CASSPQGGLNSYEQYF.

This clonotype was counted ten times or more. The chain couples TRBV9 to TRBJ1-1; a weak D match, TRBD1 (5 bases). Trimming took off 4 bases at V and 5 bases at J, with 18 bases between the two ends. The germline gives CDR1 SGDLS, CDR2 YYNGEE. The CDR3 has 15 residues. CDR3 loop: CASSPFPGRITEAFF. CDR3 nucleotides: TGTGCCAGCAGCCCCTTTCCAGGGCGAATAACTGAAGCTTTCTTT.

This clonotype was seen repeatedly, ten times or more. The chain recombines TRBV5-6 with TRBJ1-1; no definite D call. The CDR3 is made up of 13 amino acids. V was trimmed by 4 bases and J by 5 bases, leaving 12 bases between them. CDR1 SGHDT and CDR2 YYEEEE come from the germline V gene. This CDR3 reads CASSQIRGTEAFF. The CDR3 DNA sequence: TGTGCCAGCAGCCAAATCAGAGGGACTGAAGCTTTCTTT.

V and J are TRBV7-2 and TRBJ2-5; D is tentatively TRBD1 or TRBD2 (6 bases each). CDR1 is SGHTA, CDR2 FQGNSA, per germline. The V and J ends lost 1 base and 5 bases respectively, with 8 bases between them. CDR3 length: 13 amino acids. The CDR3 protein is CASSLGRGETQYF. The CDR3 region has the DNA TGTGCCAGCAGCTTAGGGAGGGGGGAGACCCAGTACTTC.

This clonotype has only a few counts. The chain links TRBV7-2 to TRBJ2-2; 14 bases agree with TRBD2. J was trimmed by 4 bases and V by 0 bases; bases with no gene match: 1. The germline gives CDR1 SGHTA, CDR2 FQGNSA. The CDR3 is made up of 17 amino acids. The CDR3 spells CASSLAGLAGGTGELFF. In DNA, the CDR3 is TGTGCCAGCAGCTTAGCCGGACTAGCGGGGGGCACCGGGGAGCTGTTTTTT.

This clonotype has only a few counts. The chain links TRBV11-2 to TRBJ2-5, with 11 bases matching TRBD2. This CDR3 has 15 amino acids. V was pared by 4 bases and J by 4 bases, with 5 bases of the junction left unmatched. Germline CDR1 SGHAT, CDR2 FQNNGV. CDR3 DNA sequence: TGTGCCAGCAGCTCCTCCCTAGCGGGGGGAGAGACCCAGTACTTC. It specifies CASSSSLAGGETQYF.

The chain employs TRBV20-1 and TRBJ2-5; 10 bases agree with TRBD1. CDR1 is DFQATT, CDR2 SNEGSKA, per germline (reference sequence). Trimming removed 6 bases from V and 0 bases from J; junction bases left unmatched: 10. The CDR3 loop spans 16 amino acids. This chain's CDR3 is CSARRGGTGDQETQYF. The CDR3 nucleotides are TGCAGTGCACGCCGAGGAGGGACAGGGGACCAAGAGACCCAGTACTTC.

This clonotype was observed a handful of times. Here the CDR3 reads CASPLTAGPRRSYEQYF. CDR3 DNA: TGTGCCAGCCCCCTTACGGCGGGTCCCCGTAGATCCTACGAGCAGTACTTC. The V call is TRBV21-1, the J call TRBJ2-7; the table's D gene call, TRBD1, was not cross checked with the DNA. TRBV21-1 is an annotated pseudogene. CDR3 length equals 17 residues.

This clonotype has ten or more counts. The CDR3 region is CASSFQGADGYTF. Written as DNA, the CDR3 is TGTGCCAGCAGTTTCCAGGGGGCGGATGGCTACACCTTC. The chain combines TRBV12-3 or TRBV12-4 with TRBJ1-2; 8 bases map to TRBD1. With V trimmed by 3 bases and J by 6 bases, 3 bases remained unmatched. CDR3 length: 13 residues.

This clonotype was observed many times. The chain recombines TRBV6-6 with TRBJ2-7; 9 bases match TRBD1. V was clipped by 6 bases and J by 7 bases; unmatched bases: 7. Germline assignment: CDR1 MNHNY and CDR2 SVGAGI (reference sequence). This CDR3 is 13 amino acids long. The CDR3 DNA sequence: TGTGCCAGCAGGAACCGACAGGGGGTTGAGCAGTACTTC. This codes for CASRNRQGVEQYF.

The table lists this clonotype with many counts. The chain has TRBV3-1 and TRBJ2-2; D possibly matches TRBD1 or TRBD2 (6 bases each). Trimming removed 1 base from V and 1 base from J, with 10 bases in between. Germline CDR1 is LGHDT and CDR2 is YNNKEL (reference sequence). This CDR3 contains 16 residues. CDR3: CASSQVGGLNTGELFF. The CDR3 DNA sequence: TGTGCCAGCAGCCAAGTCGGGGGCCTGAACACCGGGGAGCTGTTTTTT.